Shown below are 15 T cell receptor beta chains from a single sample sequenced in a study of T cell responses to AZD1222 COVID-19 vaccine (dated by TCRdb to 2020 to 2023). The time point label of this sample denotes: about 28 days (+/-7) after the second vaccine dose. Library method: the immunoSEQ multiplex PCR assay. TCRdb provides this immuneACCESS table in a form limited to in-frame rearrangements. Some clones are lacking; in checked studies, under half of them reflect an unresolved V gene, and why the rest are absent is not known. The sample table records 95,000 to 100,000 clones; approximately 84% of these occur just once. The top ten hold 13% to 15% of the sample. Sequences were derived from peripheral blood, sampled 28 days after the second AZD1222 dose. The receptors come from an adult who received the AZD1222 COVID-19 vaccine.

The CDR3 sequence: CASSLGRQPAAQHF. The CDR3 DNA is TGTGCCAGCAGCTTGGGGCGCCAACCTGCCGCTCAGCATTTT. This chain connects TRBV5-5 to TRBJ1-5; D is uncertain. The V end lost 0 bases, the J end lost 13 bases, and 17 bases lay between the germline ends. This CDR3 is built from 14 residues. Germline V CDR1 and CDR2: SGHKS, YYEKEE (reference sequence).

V gene TRBV7-8 combines with J gene TRBJ2-7; D possibly corresponds to TRBD2 (6 bases). Trimming stripped 7 bases from V and 3 bases from J, with 13 bases between. The V gene's germline CDR1 is SGHVS and CDR2 FQNEAQ. There are 13 residues in the CDR3. This chain's CDR3 is CASTPGLNYEQYF. CDR3 sequence (DNA): TGTGCCAGCACTCCAGGACTAAACTACGAGCAGTACTTC.

The genes are TRBV25-1 and TRBJ1-6, with 7 nucleotides matching TRBD1. The germline CDR1 and CDR2 sequences are MGHDK and SYGVNS. V lost 3 bases to trimming and J lost 8 bases; unmatched junction nucleotides: 4. The CDR3 has 14 amino acids. CDR3 nucleotide sequence: TGTGCCAGCAGTGAGTCAGGGGGTTATTCACCCCTCCACTTT. It yields the protein CASSESGGYSPLHF. Using reference TRBV25-1 and TRBJ1-6 for the parts outside the CDR3, the full variable domain is EADIYQTPRYLVIGTGKKITLECSQTMGHDKMYWYQQDPGMELHLIHYSYGVNSTEKGDLSSESTVSRIRTEHFPLTLESARPSHTSQYLCASSESGGYSPLHFGNGTRLTVT.

J is TRBJ2-3 and V is TRBV24-1; 8 bases agree with TRBD2. Looked up from germline, CDR1 is KGHDR and CDR2 is SFDVKD. The ends lost 0 bases at V and 3 bases at J; junction bases unmatched: 7. CDR3 length: 17 residues. In nucleotides, the CDR3 is TGTGCCACCAGTGATTTGATGTCTAGCGGGTTAACAGATACGCAGTATTTT. Amino acids: CATSDLMSSGLTDTQYF.

The chain carries TRBV19 and TRBJ1-2; tentatively, D is TRBD1 (5 bases). V was pared by 6 bases and J by 6 bases, with 26 bases between. The CDR3 totals 17 residues. Germline values: CDR1 LNHDA, CDR2 SQIVND (reference sequence). CDR3 residues: CASSGGDSRVPNDGYTF. CDR3 nucleotide sequence: TGTGCCAGTAGCGGGGGGGATAGCAGGGTGCCGAACGATGGCTACACCTTC.

V is TRBV2 and J is TRBJ2-3; possible D gene TRBD2, 5 bases. Trimming stripped 8 bases from V and 0 bases from J, with 12 bases between. This CDR3 spans 14 amino acids. Germline V gene data show CDR1 as SNHLY and CDR2 as FYNNEI. DNA for the CDR3: TGTGCCAGCCTACCGGGGTTTAGCACAGATACGCAGTATTTT. This translates into CASLPGFSTDTQYF.

This rearrangement joins TRBV19 to TRBJ1-6, with a tentative D call TRBD1 (6 bases). From germline, CDR1 is LNHDA and CDR2 SQIVND (reference sequence). This CDR3 region has 15 residues. Trimming took 1 base from V and 7 from J, leaving 11 bases between them. CDR3 protein: CASSIADRKNSPLHF. In nucleotides, the CDR3 is TGTGCCAGTAGTATAGCCGACAGGAAAAATTCACCCCTCCACTTT.

The rearrangement links TRBV2 to TRBJ1-5, with 8 bases lining up with TRBD1. Trimming removed 6 bases from V and 2 bases from J; junction bases left unmatched: 3. This CDR3 has 14 residues. Germline CDR1 SNHLY, CDR2 FYNNEI. The CDR3 loop reads CASRDRVGNQPQHF. The CDR3 nucleotides are TGTGCCAGCAGGGACAGGGTTGGCAATCAGCCCCAGCATTTT.

Only a few counts were recorded for this clone. This sequence joins TRBV27 and TRBJ1-3, with D possibly TRBD1 on 6 matching bases. CDR1 and CDR2 from the germline V gene are MNHEY and SMNVEV (reference sequence). This CDR3 contains 15 residues. The V gene lost 6 bases and the J gene lost 0 bases, with 12 bases spanning the gap. CDR3 nucleotides: TGTGCCAGCAGGCAAACAGGGAGCTCTGGAAACACCATATATTTT. This codes for CASRQTGSSGNTIYF.

The chain employs TRBV5-4 and TRBJ1-4; D might be TRBD1 (5 bases). CDR1 is SGHNT, CDR2 YYREEE, per germline (reference sequence). The V end was cut by 4 bases, the J end by 4 bases, with 14 bases between. CDR3 size: 15 residues. CDR3 sequence reads: CASSLRGTSNEKLFF. The CDR3 nucleotides read TGTGCCAGCAGCCTCCGGGGCACCAGTAATGAAAAACTGTTTTTT.

Comments on this clone: Distinct nucleotide sequences in the sample also encode this CDR3. The J gene is TRBJ1-5, the V gene TRBV4-1; the D is unclear. This CDR3 region has 15 residues. Germline values: CDR1 MGHRA, CDR2 YSYEKL. The germline V and J ends were trimmed by 3 bases and 3 bases, with 12 bases remaining between them. Here the CDR3 reads CASSQSGALNQPQHF. The CDR3 coding sequence is TGCGCCAGCAGCCAGTCGGGCGCCCTCAATCAGCCCCAGCATTTT.

The chain's CDR3 is CASSSWGYEQYF. The CDR3 DNA reads as TGTGCCAGCAGCTCATGGGGTTACGAGCAGTACTTC. The chain is built from TRBV5-6 and TRBJ2-7; D is unclear. V was clipped by 3 bases and J by 4 bases, with 8 bases between them. The V gene's germline CDR1 is SGHDT and CDR2 YYEEEE. The CDR3 covers 12 residues. Variable domain in full (rest from reference TRBV5-6 and TRBJ2-7): DAGVTQSPTHLIKTRGQQVTLRCSPKSGHDTVSWYQQALGQGPQFIFQYYEEEERQRGNFPDRFSGHQFPNYSSELNVNALLLGDSALYLCASSSWGYEQYFGPGTRLTVT.

The rearrangement joins TRBV5-4 to TRBJ2-1, with 8 bases fitting TRBD1. Germline trimming cut 2 bases from V and 5 bases from J; bases unmatched to any gene: 3. Germline V gene lookup returns CDR1 SGHNT and CDR2 YYREEE (reference sequence). The CDR3 totals 14 residues. The CDR3: CASSFRDRNNEQFF. The CDR3 DNA sequence: TGTGCCAGCAGCTTTAGGGACAGGAACAATGAGCAGTTCTTC. Together with reference TRBV5-4 and TRBJ2-1, the CDR3 gives the full variable domain: ETGVTQSPTHLIKTRGQQVTLRCSSQSGHNTVSWYQQALGQGPQFIFQYYREEENGRGNFPPRFSGLQFPNYSSELNVNALELDDSALYLCASSFRDRNNEQFFGPGTRLTVL.

The chain recombines TRBV9 with TRBJ1-5, with 7 bases aligning to TRBD1. This CDR3 has 14 residues. Germline assignment: CDR1 SGDLS and CDR2 YYNGEE. V was pared by 3 bases and J by 3 bases, with 3 bases of the junction left unmatched. The CDR3 sequence: CASSEGQDNQPQHF. The CDR3 DNA is TGTGCCAGCAGCGAAGGACAGGACAATCAGCCCCAGCATTTT.

This clone was picked up a small number of times. The rearrangement uses TRBV6-1 and TRBJ1-6, with D possibly TRBD1 on 6 matching bases. The V gene's germline CDR1 is MNHNS and CDR2 SASEGT. The CDR3 runs to 16 residues. V was clipped by 3 bases and J by 0 bases, with 9 bases between them. The CDR3 loop is CASSERGSSYNSPLHF. CDR3 nucleotides: TGTGCCAGCAGTGAGAGGGGGAGCTCCTATAATTCACCCCTCCACTTT.